This TCR beta chain was identified during a study of human T cells and chemical hapten exposure (dated by TCRdb to 2020 to 2023). Background on the whole study: For sensitization, 2% DPC in acetone was applied to a 2 cm by 2 cm area of upper inner arm skin. Weekly therapeutic DPC doses were additionally applied to the scalp of patients throughout the roughly 23-week study period. Patch testing was done on the upper back using Finn chambers containing 0.01% DPC, and results were scored after 6 days according to International Contact Dermatitis Research Group standards. The patient cohort, mostly female, included alopecia areata with under or over 50% scalp involvement, alopecia totalis and alopecia universalis. Libraries were pooled for sequencing, and variation in per-sample TCR yields was attributed mainly to small differences in library volumes within the pool. In alopecia patients, the study followed how the peripheral blood TCR repertoire changed in vivo over primary and secondary sensitization to diphenylcyclopropenone (DPC), a hapten. Blood was sampled from patients pre-sensitization (week 0) and at 2, 6 and about 24 weeks after DPC sensitization. Blood for TCR sequencing was provided by twenty-nine alopecia patients at one to four time points (pre-sensitization, 2, 6 and 24 weeks). The paper's findings and limits, for the study overall: Compared with pre-sensitization or healthy control sets, expanded TCRs formed significantly more large CDR3 similarity clusters, which is consistent with antigen-driven responses. DPC sensitization did not change the number of TCRs with a frequency above 1 in 1000, and there was no evidence of changes in global repertoire structure. Because all patients had alopecia, a presumed autoimmune disease, the immune response of the patients might differ from that of healthy individuals. The number of PT1 expanded TCRs positively correlated with patch test score, significant at thresholds 8, 16 and 32 but not 4. After repeated subsampling, changes were observed in the strength of the expansion versus patch-test correlation and in the threshold at which the correlation became significant.

This clonotype was detected ten times or more. The specificity of this receptor is unknown. The record has no base qualities; no much larger clone is one base away. CDR1 and CDR2 (SGHKS, YYEKEE) derive from the germline V gene (reference sequence). The trim is 1 base for V and 4 bases for J, with a gap of 14 bases between the germline ends. The CDR3 spans 16 residues, from the cysteine through the phenylalanine. The kept DNA is CDR3 alone, 48 bases in frame from the first base. The library was obtained by RACE. Instrument used: NextSeq 500. During library preparation, unique molecular identifiers were attached to individual cDNA molecules so that TCRs could be counted quantitatively and reproducibly. From each blood RNA sample, both TCR alpha and TCR beta chains were sequenced. Per the source publication's procedure: The median number of TCRs per sample was approximately 98,000, ranging from about 20,000 to 690,600. V, J and CDR3 annotation of the TCR reads was carried out using the Decombinator software suite. Every sample was subsampled to the same number of TCRs (28,000) for the PS versus PT1 abundance plots. Expanded TCRs were defined as absent before sensitization and observed at least eight times at the 2-week time point. TCRdb reprocessed the public reads (quality trimming at Q25 with fastp, clone calling with MiXCR) and kept in-frame beta chains. Rows with a matching CDR3 protein are joined into one entry that keeps the most common DNA and genes. Here the V and J calls rest on TCRdb's processing, not on the authors' analysis. In all, the sample holds 80,000 to 100,000 distinct CDR3 sequences, and 8% to 10% of those were seen once. Around 4% of the sample rests with the top ten.

The sample's time point label is to be understood as: pre-sensitization, week 0. The intended sense of this specimen's treatment or condition label: therapeutic diphenylcyclopropenone sensitization with weekly scalp DPC. At every patch-test visit, the blood draw took place before the patch test was put on. Eligible patients were aged 18 to 70, diagnosed with alopecia, deemed suitable for DPC therapy, and excluded if pregnant. Total RNA was extracted from unfractionated whole blood collected in Tempus Blood RNA tubes. The sample in question was whole blood, obtained in connection with sensitization to the hapten diphenylcyclopropenone (DPC). The sequence was collected from a woman aged 40 to 50 with alopecia areata. Some clones in this sample may be carry-over from other donors' samples. Rearrangement joined TRBV5-5 to TRBJ2-2, with the D gene call left open. Here the CDR3 is given as CASSLTTTPATGELFF. At the DNA level, the sequence is TGTGCCAGCAGCTTGACAACTACCCCGGCCACCGGGGAGCTGTTTTTT.